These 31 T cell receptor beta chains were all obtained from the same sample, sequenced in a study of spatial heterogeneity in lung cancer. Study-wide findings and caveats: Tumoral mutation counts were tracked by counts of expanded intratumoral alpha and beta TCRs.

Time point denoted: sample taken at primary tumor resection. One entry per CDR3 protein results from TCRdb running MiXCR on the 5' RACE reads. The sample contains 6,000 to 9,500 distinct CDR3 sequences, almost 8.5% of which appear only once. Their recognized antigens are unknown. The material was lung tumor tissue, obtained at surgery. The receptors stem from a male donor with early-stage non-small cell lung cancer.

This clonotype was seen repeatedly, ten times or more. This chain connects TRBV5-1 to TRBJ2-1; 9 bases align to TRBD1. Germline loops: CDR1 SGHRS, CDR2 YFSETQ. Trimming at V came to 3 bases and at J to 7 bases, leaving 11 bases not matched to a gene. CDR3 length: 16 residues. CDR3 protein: CASSWLPGQGGNEQFF. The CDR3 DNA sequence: TGCGCCAGCAGCTGGCTACCGGGACAGGGTGGGAATGAGCAGTTCTTC.

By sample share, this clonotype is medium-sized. CDR3 protein: CASSLMAGGRIQYF. The CDR3 DNA sequence: TGTGCCAGCAGCTTGATGGCAGGGGGTCGCATTCAGTACTTC. The V gene is TRBV5-6, the J gene TRBJ2-4; 7 bases agree with TRBD1. The CDR3 is 14 amino acids. Trimming at V came to 1 base and at J to 9 bases, leaving 7 bases not matched to a gene. CDR1 and CDR2 (germline): SGHDT, YYEEEE. The whole variable domain, remainder taken from reference TRBV5-6 and TRBJ2-4, is DAGVTQSPTHLIKTRGQQVTLRCSPKSGHDTVSWYQQALGQGPQFIFQYYEEEERQRGNFPDRFSGHQFPNYSSELNVNALLLGDSALYLCASSLMAGGRIQYFGAGTRLSVL.

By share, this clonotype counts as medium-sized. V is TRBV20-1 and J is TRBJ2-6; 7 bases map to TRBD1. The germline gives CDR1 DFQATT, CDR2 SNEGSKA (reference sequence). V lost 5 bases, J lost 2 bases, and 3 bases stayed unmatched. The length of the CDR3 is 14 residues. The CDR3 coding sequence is TGCAGTGCTGGGCAGGGGGCTGGGGCCAACGTCCTGACTTTC. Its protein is CSAGQGAGANVLTF.

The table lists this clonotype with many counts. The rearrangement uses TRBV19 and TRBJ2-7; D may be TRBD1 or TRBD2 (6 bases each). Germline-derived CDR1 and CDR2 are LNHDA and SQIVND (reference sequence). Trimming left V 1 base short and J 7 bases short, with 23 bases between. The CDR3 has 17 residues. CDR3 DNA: TGTGCCAGTAGTATAGGGGGGCCAGGCGGCGGGGCCGGTGAGCAGTACTTC. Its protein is CASSIGGPGGGAGEQYF.

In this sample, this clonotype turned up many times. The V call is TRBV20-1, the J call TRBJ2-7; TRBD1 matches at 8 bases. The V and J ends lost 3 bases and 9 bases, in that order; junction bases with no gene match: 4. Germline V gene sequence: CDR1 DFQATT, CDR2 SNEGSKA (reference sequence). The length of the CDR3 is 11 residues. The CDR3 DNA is TGCAGTGCTAGGGGACAGGTGGGGCAGTACTTC. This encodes CSARGQVGQYF.

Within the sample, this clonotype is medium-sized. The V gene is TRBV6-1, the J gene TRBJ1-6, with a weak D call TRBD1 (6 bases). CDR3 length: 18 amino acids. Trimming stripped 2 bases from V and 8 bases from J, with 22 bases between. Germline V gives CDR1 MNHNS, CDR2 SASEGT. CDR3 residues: CASSEYPPFPGADSPLHF. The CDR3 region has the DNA TGTGCCAGCAGTGAATATCCCCCCTTCCCAGGGGCGGATTCACCCCTCCACTTT.

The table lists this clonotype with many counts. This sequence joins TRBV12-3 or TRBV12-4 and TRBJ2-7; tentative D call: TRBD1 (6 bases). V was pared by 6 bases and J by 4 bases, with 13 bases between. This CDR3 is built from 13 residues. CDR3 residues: CASSSLQGYEQYF. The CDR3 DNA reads TGTGCCAGCAGCTCATTACAGGGTTACGAGCAGTACTTC.

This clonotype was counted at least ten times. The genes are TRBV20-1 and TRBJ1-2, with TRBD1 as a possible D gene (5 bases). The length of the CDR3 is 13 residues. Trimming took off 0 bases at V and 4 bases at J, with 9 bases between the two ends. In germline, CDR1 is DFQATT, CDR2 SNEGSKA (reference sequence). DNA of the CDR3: TGCAGTGCTAGAGATTACAGGTCCTATGGCTACACCTTC. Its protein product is CSARDYRSYGYTF.

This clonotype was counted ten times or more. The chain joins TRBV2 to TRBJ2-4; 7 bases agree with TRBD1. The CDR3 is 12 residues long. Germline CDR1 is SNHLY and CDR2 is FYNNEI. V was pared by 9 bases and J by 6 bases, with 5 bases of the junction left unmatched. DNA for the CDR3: TGTGCCAGTACCCGGGACAGAAACATTCAGTACTTC. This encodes CASTRDRNIQYF.

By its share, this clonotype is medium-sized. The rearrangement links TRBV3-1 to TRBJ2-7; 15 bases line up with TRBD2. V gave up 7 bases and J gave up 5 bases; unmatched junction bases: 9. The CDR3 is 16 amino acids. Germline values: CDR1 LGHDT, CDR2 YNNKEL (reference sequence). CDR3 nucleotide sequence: TGTGCCAGCACCCTATGGGGGACTAGCGGGAGGAACGAGCAGTACTTC. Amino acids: CASTLWGTSGRNEQYF.

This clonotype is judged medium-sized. The CDR3: CASSDIHLSQPQHF. The CDR3 DNA follows: TGTGCCAGCAGTGACATCCACCTTTCTCAGCCCCAGCATTTT. This chain connects TRBV6-1 to TRBJ1-5; D unresolved. Between the trimmed V and J ends, which lost 3 bases and 6 bases, there was a span of 12 bases. The germline V gene encodes CDR1 MNHNS and CDR2 SASEGT. This CDR3 comprises 14 residues.

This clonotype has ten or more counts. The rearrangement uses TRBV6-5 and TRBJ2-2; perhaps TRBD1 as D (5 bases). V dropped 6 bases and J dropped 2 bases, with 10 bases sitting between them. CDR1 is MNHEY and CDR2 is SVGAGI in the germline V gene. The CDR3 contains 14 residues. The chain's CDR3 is CASRTVPNTGELFF. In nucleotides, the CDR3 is TGTGCCAGCAGGACAGTCCCAAACACCGGGGAGCTGTTTTTT.

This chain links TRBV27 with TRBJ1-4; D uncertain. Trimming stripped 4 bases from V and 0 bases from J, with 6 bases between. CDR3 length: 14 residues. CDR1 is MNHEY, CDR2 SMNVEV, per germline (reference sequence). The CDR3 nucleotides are TGTGCCAGCAGTTCAGGAGCAACTAATGAAAAACTGTTTTTT. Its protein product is CASSSGATNEKLFF.

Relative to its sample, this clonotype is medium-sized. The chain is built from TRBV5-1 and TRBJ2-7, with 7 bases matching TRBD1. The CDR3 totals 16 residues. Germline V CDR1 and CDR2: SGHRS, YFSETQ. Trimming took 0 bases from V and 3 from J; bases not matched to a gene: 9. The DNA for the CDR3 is TGCGCCAGCAGCTTGGTTCTGGGACAGTTTGGCTACGAGCAGTACTTC. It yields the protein CASSLVLGQFGYEQYF. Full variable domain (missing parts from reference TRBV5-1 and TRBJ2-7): KAGVTQTPRYLIKTRGQQVTLSCSPISGHRSVSWYQQTPGQGLQFLFEYFSETQRNKGNFPGRFSGRQFSNSRSEMNVSTLELGDSALYLCASSLVLGQFGYEQYFGPGTRLTVT.

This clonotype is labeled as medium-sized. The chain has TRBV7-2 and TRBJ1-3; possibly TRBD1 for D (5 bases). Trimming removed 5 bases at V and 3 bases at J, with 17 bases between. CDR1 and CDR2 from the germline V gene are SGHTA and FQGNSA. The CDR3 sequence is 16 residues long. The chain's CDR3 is CASSTDGTVDGNTIYF. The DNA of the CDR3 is TGTGCCAGCAGCACTGACGGGACGGTGGATGGAAACACCATATATTTT.

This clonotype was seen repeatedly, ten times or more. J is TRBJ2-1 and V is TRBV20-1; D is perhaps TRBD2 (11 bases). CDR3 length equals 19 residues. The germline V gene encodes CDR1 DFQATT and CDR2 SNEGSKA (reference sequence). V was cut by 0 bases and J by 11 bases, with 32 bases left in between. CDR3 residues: CSARDRDRGLAAGGRQQFF. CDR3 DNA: TGCAGTGCTAGAGATCGGGACAGGGGACTAGCGGCCGGAGGACGACAGCAGTTCTTC.

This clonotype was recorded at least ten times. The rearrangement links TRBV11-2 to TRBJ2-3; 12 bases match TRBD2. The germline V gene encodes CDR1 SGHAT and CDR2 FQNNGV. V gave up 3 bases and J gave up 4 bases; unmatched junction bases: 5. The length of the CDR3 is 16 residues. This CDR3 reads CASSFQTSGSADTQYF. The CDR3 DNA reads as TGTGCCAGCAGCTTTCAGACTAGCGGGAGCGCAGATACGCAGTATTTT.

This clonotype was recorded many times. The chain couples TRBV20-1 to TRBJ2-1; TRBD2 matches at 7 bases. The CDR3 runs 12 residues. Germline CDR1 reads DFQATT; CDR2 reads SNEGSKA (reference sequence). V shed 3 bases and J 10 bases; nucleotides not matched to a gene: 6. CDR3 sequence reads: CSARFLAEEQFF. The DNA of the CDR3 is TGCAGTGCTAGGTTTCTAGCGGAAGAGCAGTTCTTC.

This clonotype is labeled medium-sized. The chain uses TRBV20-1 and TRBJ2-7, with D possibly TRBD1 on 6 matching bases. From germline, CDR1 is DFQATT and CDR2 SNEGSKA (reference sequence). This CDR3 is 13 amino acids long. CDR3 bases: TGCTCAGCTGGGGGCCCCTCAACCTACGAGCAGTACTTC. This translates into CSAGGPSTYEQYF.

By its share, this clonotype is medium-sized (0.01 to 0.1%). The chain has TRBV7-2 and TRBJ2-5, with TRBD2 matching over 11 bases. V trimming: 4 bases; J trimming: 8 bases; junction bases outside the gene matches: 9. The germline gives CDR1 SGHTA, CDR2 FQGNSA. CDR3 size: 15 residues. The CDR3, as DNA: TGTGCCAGCAGCTCCAGGAGGACTAGCGGGTCAACCCAGTACTTC. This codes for CASSSRRTSGSTQYF. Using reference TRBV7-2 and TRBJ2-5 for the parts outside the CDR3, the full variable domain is GAGVSQSPSNKVTEKGKDVELRCDPISGHTALYWYRQSLGQGLEFLIYFQGNSAPDKSGLPSDRFSAERTGGSVSTLTIQRTQQEDSAVYLCASSSRRTSGSTQYFGPGTRLLVL.

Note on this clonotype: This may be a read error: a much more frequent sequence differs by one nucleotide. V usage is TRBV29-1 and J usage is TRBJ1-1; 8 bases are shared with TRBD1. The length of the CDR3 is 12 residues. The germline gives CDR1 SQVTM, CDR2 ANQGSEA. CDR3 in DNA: TGCAGCGTGGACAGGGCCAACACTCAAGCTTTCTTT. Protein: CSVDRANTQAFF.

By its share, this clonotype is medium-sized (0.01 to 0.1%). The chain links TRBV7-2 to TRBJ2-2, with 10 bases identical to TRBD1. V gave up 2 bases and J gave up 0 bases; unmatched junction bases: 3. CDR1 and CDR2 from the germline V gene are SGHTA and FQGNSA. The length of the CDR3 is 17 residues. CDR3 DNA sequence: TGTGCCAGCAGCTTAAGGGACAGGGGCCCGAACACCGGGGAGCTGTTTTTT. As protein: CASSLRDRGPNTGELFF.

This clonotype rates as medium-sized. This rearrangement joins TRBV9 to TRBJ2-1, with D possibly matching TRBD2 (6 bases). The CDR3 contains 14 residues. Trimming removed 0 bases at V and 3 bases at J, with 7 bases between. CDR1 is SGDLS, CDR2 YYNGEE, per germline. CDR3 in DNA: TGTGCCAGCAGCGTAGGACTAGACTACAATGAGCAGTTCTTC. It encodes CASSVGLDYNEQFF.

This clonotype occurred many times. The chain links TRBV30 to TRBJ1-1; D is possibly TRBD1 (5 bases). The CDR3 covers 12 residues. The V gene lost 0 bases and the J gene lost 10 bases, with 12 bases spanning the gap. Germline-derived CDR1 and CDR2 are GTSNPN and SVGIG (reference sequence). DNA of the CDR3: TGTGCCTGGAGTGTACTATCAGGGTCAGCTTTCTTT. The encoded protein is CAWSVLSGSAFF.

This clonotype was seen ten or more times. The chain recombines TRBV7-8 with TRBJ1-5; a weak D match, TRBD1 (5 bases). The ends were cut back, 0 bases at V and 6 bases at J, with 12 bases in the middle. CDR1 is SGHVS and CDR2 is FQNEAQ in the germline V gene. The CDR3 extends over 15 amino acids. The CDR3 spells CASSLAGASGQPQHF. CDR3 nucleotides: TGTGCCAGCAGCTTAGCAGGGGCCTCCGGTCAGCCCCAGCATTTT.

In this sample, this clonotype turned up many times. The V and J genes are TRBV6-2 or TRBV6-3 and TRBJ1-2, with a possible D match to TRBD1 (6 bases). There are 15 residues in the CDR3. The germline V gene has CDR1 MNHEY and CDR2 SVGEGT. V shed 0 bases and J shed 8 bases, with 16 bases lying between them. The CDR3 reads CASSYSNGGRDGYTF. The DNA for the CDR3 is TGTGCCAGCAGTTACTCGAACGGGGGCCGAGACGGCTACACCTTC.

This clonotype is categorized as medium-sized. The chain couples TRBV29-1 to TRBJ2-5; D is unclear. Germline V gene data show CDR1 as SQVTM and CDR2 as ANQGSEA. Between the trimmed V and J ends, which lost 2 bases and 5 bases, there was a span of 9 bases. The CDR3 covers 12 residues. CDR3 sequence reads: CSVEYGYETQYF. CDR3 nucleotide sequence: TGCAGCGTTGAATACGGGTACGAGACCCAGTACTTC.

CDR3 sequence: CSARVTGYGYTF. The CDR3 DNA reads TGCAGTGCTAGAGTGACAGGGTATGGCTACACCTTC. This rearrangement joins TRBV20-1 to TRBJ1-2; 7 positions match TRBD1. Per the germline V gene, CDR1 is DFQATT and CDR2 is SNEGSKA (reference sequence). Germline trimming cut 1 base from V and 5 bases from J; bases unmatched to any gene: 1. This CDR3 contains 12 residues.

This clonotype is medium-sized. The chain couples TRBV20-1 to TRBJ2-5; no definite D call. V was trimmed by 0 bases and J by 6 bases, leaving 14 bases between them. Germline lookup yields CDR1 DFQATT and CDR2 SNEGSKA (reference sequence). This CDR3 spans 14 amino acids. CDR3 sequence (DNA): TGCAGTGCTAGAGATTCCCGCCGAGAAAAGACCCAGTACTTC. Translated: CSARDSRREKTQYF.

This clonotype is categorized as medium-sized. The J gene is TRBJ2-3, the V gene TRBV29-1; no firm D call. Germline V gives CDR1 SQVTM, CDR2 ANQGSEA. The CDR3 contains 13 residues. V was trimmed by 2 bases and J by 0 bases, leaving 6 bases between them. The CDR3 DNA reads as TGCAGCGTTGAAAAACACAGCACAGATACGCAGTATTTT. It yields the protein CSVEKHSTDTQYF.

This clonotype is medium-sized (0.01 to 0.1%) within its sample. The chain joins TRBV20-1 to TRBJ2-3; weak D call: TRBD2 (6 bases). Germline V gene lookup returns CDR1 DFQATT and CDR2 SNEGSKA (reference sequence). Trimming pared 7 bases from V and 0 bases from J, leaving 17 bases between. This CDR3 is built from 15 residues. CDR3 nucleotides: TGCAGTGTGCATCGGCGGGAAACTAGCACAGATACGCAGTATTTT. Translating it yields CSVHRRETSTDTQYF.